The 26 T cell receptor beta chains reported below all come from one sample, sequenced in a study of CD8 T cells in Susac syndrome. With random hexamers, roughly 0.5 to 1 ug RNA was reverse transcribed. TCRdb ran MiXCR on the immunoSEQ multiplex PCR reads and lists one entry per CDR3 protein. This table has fewer than 200,000 distinct CDR3 sequences, roughly 96% appearing once. The sequencing sample was made of CD8+ T cells from PBMCs. The origin of the receptors is a human donor with multiple sclerosis.

The chain links TRBV27 to TRBJ1-1; TRBD1 agrees at 8 bases. Germline CDR1 MNHEY, CDR2 SMNVEV (reference sequence). This CDR3 is 18 amino acids long. Trimming at V came to 1 base and at J to 5 bases, leaving 15 bases not matched to a gene. CDR3 nucleotides: TGTGCCAGCAGTTTATTGAGGCAGGGGGCCCGGGATAAGACTGAAGCTTTCTTT. It codes for CASSLLRQGARDKTEAFF.

The chain recombines TRBV29-1 with TRBJ2-7; 8 nucleotides align to TRBD1. This CDR3 is 17 amino acids long. The J segment lost 6 bases and the V segment lost 6 bases, leaving 22 bases of the junction unmatched. Germline assignment: CDR1 SQVTM and CDR2 ANQGSEA. The CDR3 sequence: CSVSLHLGQDEAGEQYF. The CDR3 bases are TGCAGCGTCTCTCTACACCTGGGACAGGATGAAGCGGGCGAGCAGTACTTC.

The chain combines TRBV7-9 with TRBJ1-2, with 7 nucleotides matching TRBD1. The CDR3 is 15 amino acids. Germline CDR1 reads SEHNR; CDR2 reads FQNEAQ (reference sequence). The V gene end was trimmed by 5 bases and the J gene end by 6 bases; junction bases not matched to a gene: 12. The DNA for the CDR3 is TGTGCCAGCAGCAAACCGACAGGGTTAAGTGATGGCTACACCTTC. Protein product: CASSKPTGLSDGYTF.

V and J are TRBV9 and TRBJ2-7; 10 positions match TRBD2. The junction had 5 bases not matched to a gene; V was cut back by 5 bases and J by 0 bases. The CDR3 extends over 15 amino acids. Germline lookup yields CDR1 SGDLS and CDR2 YYNGEE. The CDR3 here is CASRPGTSDSYEQYF. CDR3 coding DNA: TGTGCCAGCAGACCCGGGACTAGCGACTCCTACGAGCAGTACTTC.

V is TRBV27 and J is TRBJ2-7; tentatively, D is TRBD1 (5 bases). The CDR3 contains 14 residues. Germline loops: CDR1 MNHEY, CDR2 SMNVEV (reference sequence). Trimming removed 5 bases from V and 3 bases from J, with 14 bases in between. CDR3 sequence reads: CASSPRQRNYEQYF. CDR3 DNA: TGTGCCAGCAGTCCTAGACAGAGAAACTACGAGCAGTACTTC.

In this sample, this clonotype turned up once. The chain links TRBV3-1 to TRBJ2-1; a possible D gene is TRBD2 (6 bases). Looked up from germline, CDR1 is LGHDT and CDR2 is YNNKEL (reference sequence). V was clipped by 1 base and J by 4 bases, with 11 bases between them. The CDR3 is made up of 15 amino acids. CDR3 in DNA: TGTGCCAGCAGCCAAGGGTGGGGAGGATACAATGAGCAGTTCTTC. Amino acids: CASSQGWGGYNEQFF.

The CDR3 nucleotides are TGTGCCAGCTCACCAAGGGAGATGGAGTACGAGCAGTACTTC. Its protein is CASSPREMEYEQYF. V and J are TRBV18 and TRBJ2-7; D perhaps matches TRBD2 (5 bases). Germline V gene sequence: CDR1 KGHSH, CDR2 LQKENI. Trimming cost V 2 bases and J 4 bases, with 12 bases left between them. The CDR3 has 14 residues.

This chain uses TRBV20-1 with TRBJ2-3, with TRBD1 matching 7 bases. The CDR3 consists of 13 residues. Germline loops: CDR1 DFQATT, CDR2 SNEGSKA (reference sequence). After removal of 5 bases from V and 3 bases from J, the junction contained 5 bases not matched to a gene. The CDR3 sequence: CSADRVLTDTQYF. In nucleotides, the CDR3 is TGCAGTGCTGACAGGGTGTTGACAGATACGCAGTATTTT.

The chain joins TRBV28 to TRBJ1-1; 9 nucleotides match TRBD1. The trim removed 7 bases at V and 1 base at J, leaving 13 bases unmatched. Per the germline V gene, CDR1 is MDHEN and CDR2 is SYDVKM. The CDR3 is made up of 17 amino acids. CDR3 DNA sequence: TGTGCCAGCACCTTGAGCACAGGGGGCGCAGGGAACACTGAAGCTTTCTTT. The encoded protein is CASTLSTGGAGNTEAFF.

The rearrangement joins TRBV18 to TRBJ2-7; maybe TRBD2 (6 bases). Germline V gives CDR1 KGHSH, CDR2 LQKENI. This CDR3 spans 15 amino acids. V dropped 0 bases and J dropped 1 base, with 10 bases sitting between them. The CDR3 is CASSPPPGESYEQYF. In DNA form, the CDR3 reads TGTGCCAGCTCACCACCCCCGGGAGAGTCCTACGAGCAGTACTTC.

This clonotype was recorded a few times. The chain couples TRBV7-6 to TRBJ2-7; 9 nucleotides agree with TRBD1. V shed 3 bases and J 3 bases; nucleotides not matched to a gene: 3. Germline CDR1 and CDR2: SGHVS and FNYEAQ. This CDR3 is built from 14 residues. The CDR3 DNA reads as TGTGCCAGCAGCTTGGAGGGACAGGGCTACGAGCAGTACTTC. Translated: CASSLEGQGYEQYF.

The rearrangement links TRBV20-1 to TRBJ2-3, with 9 nucleotides matching TRBD2. V lost 6 bases, J lost 0 bases, and 7 bases stayed unmatched. Per germline, CDR1 DFQATT and CDR2 SNEGSKA (reference sequence). The CDR3 is 15 amino acids. This CDR3 is CSAPTSGPSTDTQYF. Here the CDR3 DNA reads TGCAGTGCCCCGACTAGCGGCCCTAGCACAGATACGCAGTATTTT.

This chain links TRBV19 with TRBJ2-5, with 7 bases that match TRBD2. The V gene's germline CDR1 is LNHDA and CDR2 SQIVND (reference sequence). This CDR3 spans 15 amino acids. V trimming: 6 bases; J trimming: 2 bases; junction bases outside the gene matches: 9. The CDR3 reads CASRDRDYPQETQYF. For the CDR3, the DNA is TGTGCCAGTAGGGACCGGGACTATCCTCAAGAGACCCAGTACTTC.

The chain uses TRBV7-9 and TRBJ2-3, with D hard to call. Germline CDR1 SEHNR, CDR2 FQNEAQ (reference sequence). Trimming cost V 2 bases and J 0 bases, with 9 bases left between them. The CDR3 is 15 amino acids. This CDR3 reads CASSLPRGSTDTQYF. The CDR3 region has the DNA TGTGCCAGCAGCTTACCGCGAGGAAGCACAGATACGCAGTATTTT.

The chain joins TRBV28 to TRBJ2-1, with a possible D match to TRBD1 (6 bases). This CDR3 contains 15 residues. Trimming left V 2 bases short and J 2 bases short, with 10 bases between. Germline CDR1 reads MDHEN; CDR2 reads SYDVKM. The CDR3 is CASSLVRGAYNEQFF. CDR3 bases: TGTGCCAGCAGTTTAGTCAGGGGCGCCTACAATGAGCAGTTCTTC. The variable domain in full, completed from reference TRBV28 and TRBJ2-1, reads DVKVTQSSRYLVKRTGEKVFLECVQDMDHENMFWYRQDPGLGLRLIYFSYDVKMKEKGDIPEGYSVSREKKERFSLILESASTNQTSMYLCASSLVRGAYNEQFFGPGTRLTVL.

This clonotype came up a few times. This chain links TRBV11-2 with TRBJ2-7, with D tentatively TRBD1 (5 bases). The CDR3 loop spans 13 amino acids. V shed 8 bases and J shed 3 bases, with 14 bases lying between them. Germline V gene lookup returns CDR1 SGHAT and CDR2 FQNNGV. CDR3 in amino acids: CASGDRRDYEQYF. The CDR3 DNA sequence: TGTGCCAGCGGTGACAGAAGAGACTACGAGCAGTACTTC.

J is TRBJ2-2 and V is TRBV18; TRBD2 agrees at 8 bases. The germline gives CDR1 KGHSH, CDR2 LQKENI. Germline trimming cut 2 bases from V and 4 bases from J; bases unmatched to any gene: 9. This CDR3 is built from 17 residues. The CDR3 reads CASSPFHSSGSTGELFF. In DNA form, the CDR3 reads TGTGCCAGCTCACCATTCCATTCTAGCGGGTCCACCGGGGAGCTGTTTTTT. Full variable domain (rest looked up from reference TRBV18 and TRBJ2-2): NAGVMQNPRHLVRRRGQEARLRCSPMKGHSHVYWYRQLPEEGLKFMVYLQKENIIDESGMPKERFSAEFPKEGPSILRIQQVVRGDSAAYFCASSPFHSSGSTGELFFGEGSRLTVL.

The chain employs TRBV27 and TRBJ2-1, with 7 bases fitting TRBD2. The length of the CDR3 is 14 residues. The V segment lost 7 bases and the J segment 9 bases; nucleotides outside the gene matches: 12. CDR1 and CDR2 from the germline V gene are MNHEY and SMNVEV (reference sequence). The CDR3 is CASTPGTTLGEQFF. In DNA form, the CDR3 reads TGTGCCAGCACCCCGGGGACTACCCTAGGTGAGCAGTTCTTC.

The chain carries TRBV7-8 and TRBJ1-2; 10 bases fit TRBD1. The V and J ends lost 3 bases and 7 bases, in that order; junction bases with no gene match: 14. CDR3 size: 17 residues. CDR1 and CDR2 (germline): SGHVS, FQNEAQ. The CDR3 DNA follows: TGTGCCAGCAGCTTGGCCTTGAAAAGGACAGGGGGATTTGGCTACACCTTC. Translated: CASSLALKRTGGFGYTF.

This chain links TRBV3-1 with TRBJ2-3; TRBD1 aligns across 7 bases. The junction had 14 bases not matched to a gene; V was cut back by 0 bases and J by 2 bases. The CDR3 sequence is 19 residues long. Germline CDR1 LGHDT, CDR2 YNNKEL (reference sequence). For the CDR3, the DNA is TGTGCCAGCAGCCAAGATTATGTCCTAATGGGACAGATCACAGATACGCAGTATTTT. Amino acids: CASSQDYVLMGQITDTQYF.

This chain uses TRBV6-5 with TRBJ2-1, with D possibly matching TRBD1 (6 bases). Germline CDR1 and CDR2: MNHEY and SVGAGI. Between the trimmed V and J ends, which lost 2 bases and 0 bases, there was a span of 11 bases. This CDR3 is 16 amino acids long. The CDR3 DNA follows: TGTGCCAGCAGTTACGAGGGGGTGGTCTCCTACAATGAGCAGTTCTTC. This codes for CASSYEGVVSYNEQFF.

V and J are TRBV30 and TRBJ2-2; tentatively, D is TRBD1 (6 bases). CDR3 length equals 13 residues. Germline-derived CDR1 and CDR2 are GTSNPN and SVGIG (reference sequence). V was pared by 2 bases and J by 5 bases, with 9 bases between. This CDR3 reads CAWSITGTGELFF. DNA of the CDR3: TGTGCCTGGAGTATCACAGGGACCGGGGAGCTGTTTTTT.

DNA for the CDR3: TGTGCCAGCAGCTTACCCGGGACTAGTGGGAATGAGCAGTTCTTC. Residues: CASSLPGTSGNEQFF. The chain recombines TRBV7-9 with TRBJ2-1, with 8 bases matching TRBD2. Trimming took 2 bases from V and 7 from J; bases not matched to a gene: 7. The germline gives CDR1 SEHNR, CDR2 FQNEAQ (reference sequence). The CDR3 spans 15 residues.

This chain joins TRBV30 and TRBJ1-4, with D perhaps matching TRBD1 (6 bases). V lost 6 bases, J lost 9 bases, and 17 bases lay in between. CDR3 length: 13 amino acids. Germline CDR1 GTSNPN, CDR2 SVGIG (reference sequence). The CDR3 is CACKDSGIKKLFF. The CDR3 DNA reads TGTGCCTGTAAGGACAGCGGGATAAAAAAACTGTTTTTT.

Notes on this clonotype: At one of its ends the junction is not consistent with the germline gene, which may arise from a read error. V gene TRBV7-9 combines with J gene TRBJ2-5, with D possibly called TRBD1 or TRBD2 (5 bases each). The CDR3 runs 17 residues. Germline V CDR1 and CDR2: SEHNR, FQNEAQ (reference sequence). CDR3 DNA sequence: TGTGCCAGCAGCTCCACCCGGGACCCCCAGGTTCAAGAGACCCAATACTTC. Its protein is CASSSTRDPQVQETQYF.

This chain connects TRBV9 to TRBJ1-1, with 7 nucleotides matching TRBD1. The V gene end was trimmed by 1 base and the J gene end by 3 bases; junction bases not matched to a gene: 9. The CDR3 covers 16 residues. Germline V gives CDR1 SGDLS, CDR2 YYNGEE. CDR3 residues: CASSVRDRPLDTEAFF. In DNA, the CDR3 is TGTGCCAGCAGCGTAAGGGACAGACCTTTAGACACTGAAGCTTTCTTT.